This is a list of T cell receptor beta chains from one sample in a study of blood T cell repertoires in COVID-19. The repertoire was sequenced with immunoSEQ multiplex PCR; TCRdb's copy has only in-frame clones and lacks some. The table lists roughly 150,000 clones, approximately 80% of them singletons. Input material: peripheral blood. These receptors were obtained from a man aged 55 to 70 with acute or convalescent COVID-19. The CDR3 runs from the conserved cysteine through the conserved F or W. D genes are given only for firm matches. Part of the rows lack a size; the others show once, few, many or a class for expanded clones.

NA,TRBJ2-2,TRBV12-3/TRBV12-4,NA,TGTGCCAGCAGCCTAACCACCGGGGAGCTGTTTTTT,CASSLTTGELFF
NA,TRBJ2-5,TRBV9,NA,TGTGCCAGCAGCGTGGGGGGAGCGTGGCAGACCCAGTACTTC,CASSVGGAWQTQYF
NA,TRBJ2-2,TRBV28,NA,TGTGCCAGCAGATCCCTGGGGGCCTCGAACACCGGGGAGCTGTTTTTT,CASRSLGASNTGELFF
NA,TRBJ2-3,TRBV13,TRBD2,TGTGCCAGCAGCTTAAGACTAGCGACAACCAGATGGGGTACGCAGTATTTT,CASSLRLATTRWGTQYF
once,TRBJ1-3,TRBV10-3,NA,TGTGCCATCAGGCCCCAGGGAACTGGAAACACCATATATTTT,CAIRPQGTGNTIYF
NA,TRBJ1-4,TRBV6-5,TRBD1,TGTGCCAGCAGTTCACAGGGGGCAGGGGATGAAAAACTGTTTTTT,CASSSQGAGDEKLFF
NA,TRBJ2-1,TRBV6-5,NA,TGTGCCAGCAGGCCCGGGGGGCCTGTGGATGAGCAGTTCTTC,CASRPGGPVDEQFF
few,TRBJ1-1,TRBV9,TRBD1,TGTGCCAGCAGCTCCAGAACAGGGGGTAGGGCTGAAGCTTTCTTT,CASSSRTGGRAEAFF
NA,TRBJ2-7,TRBV6-2/TRBV6-3,TRBD1,TGTGCCAGCAGTCAATCGACAGGGTTGGTCTACGAGCAGTACTTC,CASSQSTGLVYEQYF
NA,TRBJ1-3,TRBV6-5,NA,TGTGCCAGCAGACTACATGAGTCTGGAAACACCATATATTTT,CASRLHESGNTIYF
NA,TRBJ2-1,TRBV12-5,TRBD2,TGTGCTAGTGCTGTTAGCGGGGGGAACTACAATGAGCAGTTCTTC,CASAVSGGNYNEQFF
once,TRBJ1-1,TRBV9,TRBD1,TGTGCCAGCAGCGTAGGATCAGGGGGAAAGGGTGAAGCTTTCTTT,CASSVGSGGKGEAFF
few,TRBJ2-4,TRBV7-2,TRBD2,TGTGCCAGCAGCCCCCGATGGGCTAGCGGGGAATCTAAAAACATTCAGTACTTC,CASSPRWASGESKNIQYF
NA,TRBJ1-1,TRBV9,TRBD1,TGTGCCAGCAGCCCCGGACAGGGATCCACTGAAGCTTTCTTT,CASSPGQGSTEAFF
NA,TRBJ1-2,TRBV5-6,NA,TGTGCCAGCAGCTCCGCGGGAGGCTATGGCTACACCTTC,CASSSAGGYGYTF
NA,TRBJ2-2,TRBV28,NA,TGTGCCAGCAGTGCCTGGACAACCACCGGGGAGCTGTTTTTT,CASSAWTTTGELFF
NA,TRBJ2-1,TRBV5-1,TRBD2,TGCGCCAGCAGCTTGGCCGGCGGGGGGGTCCCGAGAGAGCAGTTCTTC,CASSLAGGGVPREQFF
NA,TRBJ2-1,TRBV5-6,TRBD2,TGTGCCAGCAGCCAGGGACGCGGGAGGCAGTTCTTC,CASSQGRGRQFF
NA,TRBJ1-5,TRBV4-2,NA,TGTGCCAGCAGCCTTAGCAGGGGTCAGCCCCAGCATTTT,CASSLSRGQPQHF
NA,TRBJ1-1,TRBV3-1/TRBV3-2,NA,TGTGCCAGCAGCATAGGGGTCTTGAACACTGAAGCTTTCTTT,CASSIGVLNTEAFF
NA,TRBJ1-1,TRBV6-2/TRBV6-3,NA,TGTGCCAGCAGTCGTCCTACCCAGGGGCTCAACACTGAAGCTTTCTTT,CASSRPTQGLNTEAFF
NA,TRBJ1-6,TRBV9,NA,TGTGCCAGCAGCACCGGGACAACCAATTCACCCCTCCACTTT,CASSTGTTNSPLHF
NA,TRBJ2-1,TRBV11-3,TRBD2,TGTGCCAGCAGCTTAGGCCTCGCGGGAGGCTCTTATGAGCAGTTCTTC,CASSLGLAGGSYEQFF
NA,TRBJ2-1,TRBV30,NA,TGTGCCTGGAGTCCCCAGGGGGGTGAGCAGTTCTTC,CAWSPQGGEQFF
few,TRBJ1-2,TRBV2,NA,TGTGCCAGCAGTGAAGGACCGGGGGGCTACACCTTC,CASSEGPGGYTF
NA,TRBJ1-3,TRBV10-3,NA,TGTGCCATCAGCGGAGGGGAGAGCTCTGGAAACACCATATATTTT,CAISGGESSGNTIYF
NA,TRBJ2-1,TRBV9,NA,TGTGCCAGCAGCGTAGGACCGACGGGCAATGAGCAGTTCTTC,CASSVGPTGNEQFF
NA,TRBJ2-5,TRBV19,TRBD2,TGTGCCAGTAGTCCTCGGACTAGCGGGGGGGAAGAGACCCAGTACTTC,CASSPRTSGGEETQYF
once,TRBJ2-2,TRBV29-1,TRBD1,TGCAGCGTGTTTGAGACAGGGTTCACCGGGGAGCTGTTTTTT,CSVFETGFTGELFF
NA,TRBJ2-7,TRBV3-1/TRBV3-2,NA,TGTGCCAGCAGCATAGTTTCCTACGAGCAGTACTTC,CASSIVSYEQYF
NA,TRBJ2-7,TRBV6-6,TRBD1,TGTGCCAGCAGGGGACAGGTCTACGAGCAGTACTTC,CASRGQVYEQYF
NA,TRBJ2-3,TRBV2,TRBD2,TGTGCCAGCAGTGGGAGGGGACTAAGTTTGACAGATACGCAGTATTTT,CASSGRGLSLTDTQYF
NA,TRBJ2-1,TRBV24-1,NA,TGTGCCACCAGTGACATCGGGACTTTCAATGAGCAGTTCTTC,CATSDIGTFNEQFF
NA,TRBJ2-1,TRBV11-1,NA,TGTGCCAGCAGCTTTTCCCGACTCAACAATGAGCAGTTCTTC,CASSFSRLNNEQFF
NA,TRBJ1-1,TRBV24-1,NA,TGTGCCACCAGTGAATCAGGGGTCTCTGAAGCTTTCTTT,CATSESGVSEAFF
NA,TRBJ2-4,TRBV24-1,NA,TGTGCCACCAGTGATTTATCAGGGCTAGCCAAAAACATTCAGTACTTC,CATSDLSGLAKNIQYF
NA,TRBJ2-3,TRBV5-5,TRBD2,TGTGCCAGCAGCATACTAGCGGGGGGGCCTACAGATACGCAGTATTTT,CASSILAGGPTDTQYF
NA,TRBJ1-2,TRBV7-8,NA,TGTGCCAGCAGCACAGACAGGAACTATGGCTACACCTTC,CASSTDRNYGYTF
few,TRBJ2-2,TRBV7-3,TRBD2,TGTGCCAGCAGCTTAGGAGCTAGCGGGGGAGGCAGCGGGGAGCTGTTTTTT,CASSLGASGGGSGELFF
NA,TRBJ1-1,TRBV19,TRBD1,TGTGCCAGTAGTATGGGACAGGGTCGCACTGAAGCTTTCTTT,CASSMGQGRTEAFF
NA,TRBJ2-1,TRBV5-4,NA,TGTGCCAGCAGCTTGGCCGGGGGCAATGAGCAGTTCTTC,CASSLAGGNEQFF